A single sample is the source of the 13 T cell receptor beta chains below, sequenced in a study of T-cell memory formation after mild COVID-19. TCRdb reanalysed the 5' RACE reads using MiXCR and keeps one entry per CDR3 protein. The table lists around 250,000 distinct CDR3 sequences, 7.5% to 10% of them singletons. Sequences were obtained from PBMCs or a T cell subset sorted from them (not recorded which). The source of these receptors is a man between 18 and 35 years old who had mild COVID-19 (a few samples of this study predate the infection). Cell type and time point are not known.

This clonotype was recorded a few times. The chain has TRBV6-2 or TRBV6-3 and TRBJ1-5; tentative D call: TRBD1 (5 bases). This CDR3 region has 16 residues. The V gene lost 2 bases and the J gene lost 2 bases, with 13 bases spanning the gap. Germline V gene lookup returns CDR1 MNHEY and CDR2 SVGEGT. The CDR3 sequence is CASSYTLGTGNQPQHF. Written as DNA, the CDR3 is TGTGCCAGCAGTTACACATTGGGGACGGGCAATCAGCCCCAGCATTTT.

This clonotype was observed a few times. This chain joins TRBV7-9 and TRBJ2-3; 7 bases match TRBD2. Germline values: CDR1 SEHNR, CDR2 FQNEAQ (reference sequence). Trimming removed 1 base from V and 2 bases from J; junction bases left unmatched: 3. This CDR3 has 15 amino acids. Here the CDR3 reads CASSLVRDYTDTQYF. In nucleotides, the CDR3 is TGTGCCAGCAGCTTAGTGCGGGACTACACAGATACGCAGTATTTT.

This clonotype was seen ten or more times. The CDR3 sequence: CASSPESRDIGTQYF. The CDR3 DNA follows: TGTGCCAGCAGCCCTGAGTCCCGGGACATTGGGACCCAGTACTTC. V usage is TRBV5-6 and J usage is TRBJ2-5, with a possible D match to TRBD1 (6 bases). The V gene lost 4 bases and the J gene lost 7 bases, with 20 bases spanning the gap. Germline values: CDR1 SGHDT, CDR2 YYEEEE. The CDR3 contains 15 residues.

The rearrangement joins TRBV4-1 to TRBJ2-5; no clear D gene. Trimming stripped 2 bases from V and 2 bases from J, with 9 bases between. Germline CDR1 reads MGHRA; CDR2 reads YSYEKL. The CDR3 loop spans 14 amino acids. The CDR3 DNA follows: TGCGCCAGCAGCCAAACGACAAGTCAAGAGACCCAGTACTTC. It codes for CASSQTTSQETQYF.

In its sample, this clonotype was seen many times. The chain recombines TRBV4-2 with TRBJ2-7; TRBD1 agrees at 9 bases. The V segment lost 4 bases and the J segment 6 bases; nucleotides outside the gene matches: 10. Per germline, CDR1 LGHNA and CDR2 YNFKEQ. The CDR3 is made up of 15 amino acids. The CDR3 loop reads CASSPETGGVGEQYF. The CDR3, as DNA: TGTGCCAGCAGCCCAGAGACAGGGGGAGTGGGCGAGCAGTACTTC.

This clonotype has a count of ten or more. V usage is TRBV3-1 and J usage is TRBJ2-6, with D tentatively TRBD1 (6 bases). Germline V gene data show CDR1 as LGHDT and CDR2 as YNNKEL (reference sequence). The V end lost 7 bases, the J end lost 2 bases, and 12 bases lay between the germline ends. This CDR3 is built from 15 residues. CDR3 coding DNA: TGTGCCAGCACCGGGACAAGAACTGGGGCCAACGTCCTGACTTTC. Protein: CASTGTRTGANVLTF.

This clonotype was observed a few times. The rearrangement uses TRBV6-2 or TRBV6-3 and TRBJ2-3, with 9 bases that match TRBD1. V gave up 6 bases and J gave up 3 bases; unmatched junction bases: 7. The CDR3 totals 15 residues. Germline CDR1 reads MNHEY; CDR2 reads SVGEGT. Written as DNA, the CDR3 is TGTGCCAGCAGCTGGGACAGGGAGTATACAGATACGCAGTATTTT. It is translated as CASSWDREYTDTQYF.

This clonotype showed up just a few times. This sequence joins TRBV21-1 and TRBJ2-5; the table's D call, TRBD2, was not checked against the DNA. TRBV21-1 is designated a pseudogene. The CDR3 extends over 20 amino acids. For the CDR3, the DNA is TGTGCCAGCAGCAAAGGGCATCAGAGGTCGAGGGATATATTCCAAGAGACCCAGTACTTC. Amino acid sequence: CASSKGHQRSRDIFQETQYF.

This clonotype appeared a few times. V gene TRBV5-1 combines with J gene TRBJ2-3; TRBD1 agrees at 9 bases. Germline values: CDR1 SGHRS, CDR2 YFSETQ. V shed 5 bases, J shed 3 bases, and the junction held 7 bases outside the gene matches. The CDR3 is 15 amino acids. The CDR3 nucleotides read TGCGCCAGCAGGGCCGGGACAGGGACAACAGATACGCAGTATTTT. It translates to CASRAGTGTTDTQYF.

The DNA of the CDR3 is TGTGCCAGCAGTTACTCGTCCGGGACGGGATCCTACGAGCAGTACTTC. This translates into CASSYSSGTGSYEQYF. The genes are TRBV6-2 or TRBV6-3 and TRBJ2-7; D is tentatively TRBD1 or TRBD2 (5 bases each). Between the trimmed V and J ends, which lost 0 bases and 1 base, there was a span of 13 bases. The CDR3 loop spans 16 amino acids. Germline CDR1 reads MNHEY; CDR2 reads SVGEGT.

This clonotype was seen at least ten times. This rearrangement joins TRBV12-3 or TRBV12-4 to TRBJ2-1; D perhaps matches TRBD1 (5 bases). V was cut by 0 bases and J by 4 bases, with 7 bases left in between. The CDR3 is 14 amino acids. The CDR3 DNA sequence: TGTGCCAGCAGTTTAGCGGGGCGATACAATGAGCAGTTCTTC. Amino acids: CASSLAGRYNEQFF.

This clonotype was observed at least ten times. This chain uses TRBV5-1 with TRBJ1-4; D is possibly TRBD1 (5 bases). Trimming stripped 6 bases from V and 8 bases from J, with 20 bases between. This CDR3 contains 15 residues. Germline V gene lookup returns CDR1 SGHRS and CDR2 YFSETQ. For the CDR3, the DNA is TGCGCCAGCACCGCCACGGGGGGACCGGGGGAAAAACTGTTTTTT. Translated: CASTATGGPGEKLFF.

The sample holds many counts of this clonotype. The CDR3 reads CASSTRQADTQYF. DNA of the CDR3: TGTGCCAGCAGCACCCGACAGGCAGATACGCAGTATTTT. The chain couples TRBV7-3 to TRBJ2-3; D possibly corresponds to TRBD1 (6 bases). V lost 5 bases and J 4 bases, leaving 10 bases between the germline ends. The germline gives CDR1 SGHTA, CDR2 FQGTGA. The CDR3 is 13 residues long.